The clone carrying this T cell receptor beta chain was seen just once. The antigen is undetermined. PCR involved 60 Vbeta and 13 Jbeta primers. Assay: immunoSEQ multiplex PCR; the TCRdb copy retains only in-frame clones and omits some. The table has fewer than 50,000 clones, about two thirds seen once; the top ten hold around 12%. CDR1 is MNHEY, CDR2 SMNVEV, per germline (reference sequence). Trimming cost V 2 bases and J 9 bases, with 8 bases left between them. The CDR3 extends over 12 amino acids. The sample belongs to a study of cytomegalovirus exposure and HLA in healthy donors. Whole-study context: Findings of an earlier analysis included 117 million unique TCR beta sequences from around 180 million T cells. Broader study findings: Prior analysis indicated that the majority of TCR beta V segments exhibited productivity approximately 87% or approximately 30% of the time. In vitro assays verified that a few CMV-associated chains recognized CMV antigens specifically.

Despite likely unrecorded immune exposures, the donors were nominally healthy at the time of sampling. Sequencing was performed on PBMCs. V gene TRBV27 combines with J gene TRBJ2-1; D is uncertain. This TCR derives from a man aged 55 to 70 in good health and CMV-seropositive. CDR3 sequence reads: CASSLAGGEQFF. The CDR3 region has the DNA TGTGCCAGCAGTTTAGCAGGTGGTGAGCAGTTCTTC.